This TCR beta chain derives from a study of post-analysis software for immune sequencing data. Background on the study: The disease courses spanned relapsing-remitting, secondary progressive and progressive-relapsing forms of multiple sclerosis. Broader study findings: In patients, roughly 5 TRBV segments were more frequent than in controls, with TRBV5-6, TRBV5-1 and TRBV20-1 among them. A significant reduction in normalized Chao1 diversity was observed in multiple sclerosis patients versus controls.

Researchers reported that TCR beta cDNA libraries carried unique molecular identifiers. Starting from roughly 1 to 10 million T cells, the study yielded 500,000 or so cDNA molecules. TCRdb processed the PCR reads anew with MiXCR; each CDR3 protein has one entry. The sample lists around 710,000 distinct CDR3 sequences; around 46% were seen once. The trim removed 2 bases at V and 0 bases at J, leaving 9 bases unmatched. CDR3 length: 17 amino acids. Germline V gene lookup returns CDR1 DFQATT and CDR2 SNEGSKA (reference sequence). To note about this clonotype: Antigen unknown.

The source of this sequence is a girl aged 10 to 17 with multiple sclerosis. The V call is TRBV20-1, the J call TRBJ2-3; 9 bases fit TRBD2. What was sequenced was blood. CDR3 loop: CSARLAGRLSSTDTQYF. In nucleotides, the CDR3 is TGCAGTGCTAGACTAGCGGGACGACTATCTAGCACAGATACGCAGTATTTT.